Listed below are T cell receptor beta chains from one sample, sequenced in a study of blood T cells in healthy people across ages. TCRdb processed the 5' RACE reads anew with MiXCR; each CDR3 protein has one entry. Of 1.5 million to 2 million distinct CDR3 sequences listed, about 49% are singletons. The source material was blood. The receptors were gathered from a woman aged 40 to 50 in good health. The conserved cysteine and the conserved F or W are not part of the CDR3 here. Fields, in order: J gene, V gene, CDR3 protein.

>TRBJ1-6|TRBV18
ASSPSEGTNNSPLH
>TRBJ2-7|TRBV7-6
ASSLASDSSYEQY
>TRBJ2-7|TRBV5-1
ASSLEGMSYEQY
>TRBJ1-1|TRBV10-3
AISEQRYEAF
>TRBJ2-1|TRBV7-6
ASSLRDRGAIAGNEQF
>TRBJ2-7|TRBV5-1
ASSLTDESSYEQY
>TRBJ1-5|TRBV4-2
ASSQLSVQPQH
>TRBJ2-6|TRBV10-3
AIAGQGASGANVLT
>TRBJ2-5|TRBV7-9
ASSSSGSQETQY
>TRBJ2-7|TRBV20-1
SARGHNNPYEQY
>TRBJ2-1|TRBV27
ASSLGAGASYNEQF
>TRBJ2-7|TRBV6-5
ASSSGIEQY
>TRBJ2-3|TRBV10-1
ASSDRAADTQY
>TRBJ1-2|TRBV10-2
ASAGGQEYGYT
>TRBJ2-3|TRBV4-1
ASSQEGTGAPTDTQY
>TRBJ2-1|TRBV29-1
SVNPSGGPVGEQF
>TRBJ2-5|TRBV7-2
ASRPASGGSLETQY
>TRBJ2-7|TRBV29-1
SVVRGGSSSEQY
>TRBJ1-6|TRBV6-6
ASSPADSPLH
>TRBJ1-2|TRBV20-1
SARSSLGYT
>TRBJ2-7|TRBV4-1
ASSQERPGQGFYEQY
>TRBJ1-2|TRBV25-1
ASDTGGDYGYT
>TRBJ2-7|TRBV6-2/TRBV6-3
ASSDGTGASYEQY
>TRBJ2-4|TRBV2
ASSDGMGGRLAKNIQY
>TRBJ2-5|TRBV7-2
ASSLSRNQETQY
>TRBJ2-3|TRBV20-1
SASESTDTQY
>TRBJ2-5|TRBV7-2
ASSPTGAQETQY
>TRBJ1-5|TRBV6-2/TRBV6-3
ASSYSISLGWSNQPQH
>TRBJ1-2|TRBV12-3/TRBV12-4
ASSLSRVSPFGYT
>TRBJ1-6|TRBV4-3
ASSQVRASHSPLH
>TRBJ1-4|TRBV28
ASTPRGFPNEKLF
>TRBJ2-1|TRBV6-5
ASSYSGHGDGSYNEQF
>TRBJ2-3|TRBV5-1
ASSLNMASGVSTDTQY
>TRBJ2-2|TRBV7-2
ASSLGPLARGPGGELF
>TRBJ1-6|TRBV4-3
ASSPTLAGRNSPLH
>TRBJ2-7|TRBV5-6
ASSPWISYEQY
>TRBJ2-1|TRBV7-9
ASDSGGWEQF
>TRBJ2-7|TRBV4-3
ASSQGQRGDEQY
>TRBJ2-3|TRBV7-3
TSSATSGVVDTQY
>TRBJ1-2|TRBV2
ASSETGNPYEGYT
>TRBJ2-3|TRBV7-2
ASSLDVVPTDTQY
>TRBJ2-7|TRBV20-1
SARQGPREQY
>TRBJ1-5|TRBV20-1
SASAGTGGLQPQH
>TRBJ2-1|TRBV12-3/TRBV12-4
ASSYTSGGAFADEQF
>.|TRBV20-1
SAPKRGGGYEQY
>TRBJ2-1|TRBV20-1
SARYTRASSYNEQF
>TRBJ2-4|TRBV7-9
ASSLELAGEKNIQY